Below, 21 T cell receptor beta chains from the same sample are listed, as sequenced in a study of shared clonotypes between healthy human individuals. The table came from immunoSEQ multiplex PCR; TCRdb's copy has only in-frame clones and leaves some out. This sample has about 1 million clones, with about 70% found just once. Source material: memory CD4+ T cells sorted from blood. Subset indicated: CD45RA-negative fraction. These receptors all come from a man between 18 and 29 years old in good health.

This clone showed up just once. The J gene is TRBJ2-7, the V gene TRBV13, with TRBD2 matching over 10 bases. Germline CDR1 PRHDT, CDR2 FYEKMQ (reference sequence). V shed 5 bases and J 2 bases; nucleotides not matched to a gene: 15. The CDR3 consists of 18 residues. CDR3 bases: TGTGCCAGCAGCGCCACGACCCCACTAGCGGGGCCGACCTACGAGCAGTACTTC. This sequence encodes CASSATTPLAGPTYEQYF.

Of note for this clone: Additional DNA sequences in this sample encode the identical CDR3. The chain is built from TRBV5-4 and TRBJ1-6, with D perhaps matching TRBD1 (5 bases). Per the germline V gene, CDR1 is SGHNT and CDR2 is YYREEE (reference sequence). V dropped 0 bases and J dropped 7 bases, with 8 bases sitting between them. The CDR3 spans 14 residues. Here the CDR3 DNA reads TGTGCCAGCAGCTTGGACTCAGGGAATTCACCCCTCCACTTT. Its translation: CASSLDSGNSPLHF.

Comments on this clone: Mismatch with germline at one junction end may stem from a read error. At the DNA level, this CDR3 is encoded by other sequences in the same sample as well. The chain joins TRBV7-7 to TRBJ2-2; tentative D call: TRBD2 (6 bases). The CDR3 loop spans 13 amino acids. CDR1 and CDR2 (germline): SSHAT, FNYEAQ (reference sequence). CDR3 sequence: CASSLGGTGELFF. The CDR3 DNA reads as TGTGCTAGCAGCTTGGGGGGCACCGGGGAGCTGTTTTTT.

This chain uses TRBV6-5 with TRBJ2-7; no firm D call. V gave up 5 bases and J gave up 2 bases, with 13 bases separating them. The CDR3 loop spans 14 amino acids. Germline V gives CDR1 MNHEY, CDR2 SVGAGI. CDR3 nucleotides: TGTGCCAGCAGTGGCTGGAACCGACCCTACGAGCAGTACTTC. It is translated as CASSGWNRPYEQYF.

This clone was seen once. The rearrangement links TRBV5-4 to TRBJ2-7; tentatively, D is TRBD2 (6 bases). The CDR3 covers 11 residues. Germline V gene sequence: CDR1 SGHNT, CDR2 YYREEE (reference sequence). The V and J ends lost 5 bases and 9 bases respectively, with 12 bases between them. CDR3 loop: CASRLNGGQYF. The CDR3 coding sequence is TGTGCCAGCAGGTTAAACGGGGGGCAGTACTTC.

V and J are TRBV5-4 and TRBJ2-7; a weak D match, TRBD1 (5 bases). V was cut by 4 bases and J by 3 bases, with 8 bases left in between. Germline CDR1 reads SGHNT; CDR2 reads YYREEE (reference sequence). This CDR3 has 12 amino acids. The CDR3 loop is CASSVQGYEQYF. CDR3 in DNA: TGTGCCAGCAGCGTCCAGGGCTACGAGCAGTACTTC.

The chain uses TRBV18 and TRBJ2-7; possibly TRBD2 for D (6 bases). V lost 3 bases, J lost 2 bases, and 11 bases lay in between. Germline V gives CDR1 KGHSH, CDR2 LQKENI. This CDR3 comprises 14 residues. The DNA for the CDR3 is TGTGCCAGCTCACCGGGACTCCCCACCTACGAGCAGTACTTC. Amino acids: CASSPGLPTYEQYF.

Points on this clone: One end of the junction varies from germline; a read error may be responsible. Other DNA sequences of this sample code for an identical CDR3. The chain uses TRBV11-3 and TRBJ1-1, with TRBD1 as a possible D gene (5 bases). The CDR3 totals 13 residues. The V gene's germline CDR1 is SGHNT and CDR2 YENEEA. In DNA form, the CDR3 reads TGTGCCAGCAGCTTGGAAACCGGGACTGAGGCTTTCTTT. It codes for CASSLETGTEAFF.

This clone occurred a few times. V gene TRBV10-1 combines with J gene TRBJ2-2; perhaps TRBD2 as D (6 bases). V was cut by 2 bases and J by 0 bases, with 7 bases left in between. Germline assignment: CDR1 WNHNN and CDR2 SYGVQD (reference sequence). The CDR3 sequence is 15 residues long. CDR3 region: CASSEGGANTGELFF. The CDR3 nucleotides read TGCGCCAGCAGTGAGGGAGGGGCGAACACCGGGGAGCTGTTTTTT.

This clone appeared a few times. The V and J genes are TRBV28 and TRBJ1-4, with 12 bases fitting TRBD1. Germline V lookup: CDR1 MDHEN, CDR2 SYDVKM. The length of the CDR3 is 14 residues. V shed 6 bases, J shed 8 bases, and the junction held 4 bases outside the gene matches. CDR3 coding DNA: TGTGCCAGCAGCGACGGGACAGGGGGCGAAAAACTGTTTTTT. Its protein is CASSDGTGGEKLFF.

Comments on this clone: Other nucleotide sequences in the sample specify the same CDR3. The chain links TRBV7-2 to TRBJ2-7; D might be TRBD2 (5 bases). The CDR3 has 14 amino acids. Germline assignment: CDR1 SGHTA and CDR2 FQGNSA. Deletions cut 2 bases from V and 0 bases from J, with 8 bases between. CDR3 region: CASSLSGNSYEQYF. CDR3 nucleotides: TGTGCCAGCAGCTTAAGCGGTAACTCCTACGAGCAGTACTTC. Supplemented by reference TRBV7-2 and TRBJ2-7, the full variable domain reads GAGVSQSPSNKVTEKGKDVELRCDPISGHTALYWYRQSLGQGLEFLIYFQGNSAPDKSGLPSDRFSAERTGGSVSTLTIQRTQQEDSAVYLCASSLSGNSYEQYFGPGTRLTVT.

This clone was seen at least ten times. The chain joins TRBV1 to TRBJ1-5. TRBV1 is annotated as a pseudogene. The CDR3 consists of 15 residues. The chain's CDR3 is CTSSQGTNSNQPQHF. In DNA, the CDR3 is TGCACCAGCAGCCAAGGGACTAATAGCAATCAGCCCCAGCATTTT.

In its sample, this clone was seen a few times. The rearrangement links TRBV7-2 to TRBJ2-1; 7 bases are a match to TRBD2. The CDR3 covers 15 residues. The V and J ends lost 4 bases and 7 bases, in that order; junction bases with no gene match: 10. CDR1 is SGHTA and CDR2 is FQGNSA in the germline V gene. The CDR3 nucleotides are TGTGCCAGCAGCTGGTCTAGCGGATCGGGAAATGAGCAGTTCTTC. Residues: CASSWSSGSGNEQFF.

The chain employs TRBV2 and TRBJ2-7; 13 positions agree with TRBD2. The V segment lost 6 bases and the J segment 2 bases; nucleotides outside the gene matches: 10. Germline V gene sequence: CDR1 SNHLY, CDR2 FYNNEI. The CDR3 covers 17 residues. The CDR3 DNA is TGTGCCAGCAGCGGAGACTTGACTAGCGGGAGGACCTACGAGCAGTACTTC. The encoded protein is CASSGDLTSGRTYEQYF. The full variable domain, in which reference TRBV2 and TRBJ2-7 provide the parts outside the CDR3, is EPEVTQTPSHQVTQMGQEVILRCVPISNHLYFYWYRQILGQKVEFLVSFYNNEISEKSEIFDDQFSVERPDGSNFTLKIRSTKLEDSAMYFCASSGDLTSGRTYEQYFGPGTRLTVT.

The V gene is TRBV9, the J gene TRBJ1-2; a possible D gene is TRBD1 (5 bases). CDR1 is SGDLS, CDR2 YYNGEE, per germline. Trimming pared 3 bases from V and 1 base from J, leaving 19 bases between. This CDR3 is 17 amino acids long. CDR3 sequence (DNA): TGTGCCAGCAGCGAGGGGACCGGGAAGGACCTTAACTATGGCTACACCTTC. Amino acids: CASSEGTGKDLNYGYTF.

In this sample, this clone turned up a few times. This sample includes further DNA sequences coding for the same CDR3. The chain has TRBV9 and TRBJ2-3; D is uncertain. V lost 0 bases to trimming and J lost 1 base, with 3 bases between them. The germline CDR1 and CDR2 sequences are SGDLS and YYNGEE. The CDR3 extends over 13 amino acids. Here the CDR3 reads CASSVVGTDTQYF. CDR3 sequence (DNA): TGTGCCAGCAGCGTAGTAGGCACAGATACGCAGTATTTT.

The gene calls are TRBV5-1 and TRBJ2-7; tentatively, D is TRBD2 (6 bases). CDR3 length: 14 residues. Germline V gene sequence: CDR1 SGHRS, CDR2 YFSETQ. The germline V and J ends were trimmed by 6 bases and 0 bases, with 13 bases remaining between them. In nucleotides, the CDR3 is TGCGCCAGCAAAGTGGGACTTACCTCCTACGAGCAGTACTTC. Its protein is CASKVGLTSYEQYF.

J is TRBJ2-7 and V is TRBV28; 7 bases match TRBD1. Germline values: CDR1 MDHEN, CDR2 SYDVKM. The CDR3 runs 13 residues. J gave up 3 bases and V 7 bases, and 6 bases lay outside the gene matches. In DNA form, the CDR3 reads TGTGCCAGCAACTCGGGACAGAACTACGAGCAGTACTTC. It yields the protein CASNSGQNYEQYF.

V and J are TRBV18 and TRBJ2-1; the D is unclear. From germline, CDR1 is KGHSH and CDR2 LQKENI. The CDR3 covers 15 residues. V lost 3 bases to trimming and J lost 4 bases, with 13 bases between them. CDR3 DNA: TGTGCCAGCTCACCTGCCACCTATTTATACAATGAGCAGTTCTTC. Protein: CASSPATYLYNEQFF.

V usage is TRBV19 and J usage is TRBJ2-5; 7 nucleotides line up with TRBD2. The CDR3 covers 15 residues. V lost 1 base to trimming and J lost 2 bases; unmatched junction nucleotides: 4. Germline CDR1 is LNHDA and CDR2 is SQIVND (reference sequence). This CDR3 reads CASSIAGAGQETQYF. The CDR3 DNA follows: TGTGCCAGTAGTATAGCTGGAGCGGGACAAGAGACCCAGTACTTC. Looking up the rest from reference TRBV19 and TRBJ2-5 gives the full variable domain: DGGITQSPKYLFRKEGQNVTLSCEQNLNHDAMYWYRQDPGQGLRLIYYSQIVNDFQKGDIAEGYSVSREKKESFPLTVTSAQKNPTAFYLCASSIAGAGQETQYFGPGTRLLVL.

The chain is built from TRBV11-2 and TRBJ2-7; 8 bases match TRBD2. Germline values: CDR1 SGHAT, CDR2 FQNNGV. After removal of 7 bases from V and 0 bases from J, the junction contained 5 bases not matched to a gene. CDR3 length equals 14 residues. The CDR3 coding sequence is TGTGCCAGCACCCGACTAGCGAGCTCCTACGAGCAGTACTTC. Amino acid sequence: CASTRLASSYEQYF.